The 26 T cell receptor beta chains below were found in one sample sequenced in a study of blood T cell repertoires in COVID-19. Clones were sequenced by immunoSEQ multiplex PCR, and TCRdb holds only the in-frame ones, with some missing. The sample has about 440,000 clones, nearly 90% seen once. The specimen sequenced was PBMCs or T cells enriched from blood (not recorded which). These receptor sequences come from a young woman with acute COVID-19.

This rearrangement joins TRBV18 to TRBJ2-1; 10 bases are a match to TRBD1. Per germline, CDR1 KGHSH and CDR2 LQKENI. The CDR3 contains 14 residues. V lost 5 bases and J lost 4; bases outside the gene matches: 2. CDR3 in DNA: TGTGCCAGCTCAGACAGGGGGCTGTACAATGAGCAGTTCTTC. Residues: CASSDRGLYNEQFF.

CDR3 nucleotide sequence: TGTGCCAGCAGCGTAGCTACAGGGGAGTTAGGTGGCTACACCTTC. It translates to CASSVATGELGGYTF. V and J are TRBV9 and TRBJ1-2; TRBD1 matches 7 bases. This CDR3 comprises 15 residues. Losses at the gene ends were 0 bases for V and 7 bases for J; bases not matched to a gene: 9. From germline, CDR1 is SGDLS and CDR2 YYNGEE.

The DNA of the CDR3 is TGTGCCAGCAGCTGGCCTGGGACTAGCGGGGGCTACGAGCAGTACTTC. Encoded protein: CASSWPGTSGGYEQYF. This chain links TRBV7-9 with TRBJ2-7; 14 positions match TRBD2. Looked up from germline, CDR1 is SEHNR and CDR2 is FQNEAQ (reference sequence). This CDR3 comprises 16 residues. V shed 4 bases, J shed 3 bases, and the junction held 5 bases outside the gene matches.

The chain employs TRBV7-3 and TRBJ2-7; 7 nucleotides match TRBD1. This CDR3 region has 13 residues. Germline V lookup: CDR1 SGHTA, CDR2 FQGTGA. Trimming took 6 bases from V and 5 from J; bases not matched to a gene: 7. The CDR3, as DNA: TGTGCCAGCAGTACAGGGGCGATAAACGAGCAGTACTTC. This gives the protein CASSTGAINEQYF.

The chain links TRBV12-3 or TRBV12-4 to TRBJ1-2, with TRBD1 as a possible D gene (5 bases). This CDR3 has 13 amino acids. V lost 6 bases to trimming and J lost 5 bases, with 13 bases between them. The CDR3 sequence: CASRGGTAYGYTF. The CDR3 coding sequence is TGTGCCAGCAGGGGGGGGACCGCTTATGGCTACACCTTC.

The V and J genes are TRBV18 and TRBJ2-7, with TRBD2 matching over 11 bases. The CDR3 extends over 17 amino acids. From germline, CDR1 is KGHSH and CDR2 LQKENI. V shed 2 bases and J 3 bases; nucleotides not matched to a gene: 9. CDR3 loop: CASSPDFSGGAIYEQYF. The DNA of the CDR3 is TGTGCCAGCTCACCAGACTTTAGCGGGGGGGCTATCTACGAGCAGTACTTC.

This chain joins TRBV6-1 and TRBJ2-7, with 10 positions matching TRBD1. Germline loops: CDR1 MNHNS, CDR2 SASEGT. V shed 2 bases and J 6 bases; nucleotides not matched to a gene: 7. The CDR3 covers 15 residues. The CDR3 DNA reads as TGTGCCAGCAGTGAACCGGGACAGGGGAGAGGCGAGCAGTACTTC. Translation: CASSEPGQGRGEQYF.

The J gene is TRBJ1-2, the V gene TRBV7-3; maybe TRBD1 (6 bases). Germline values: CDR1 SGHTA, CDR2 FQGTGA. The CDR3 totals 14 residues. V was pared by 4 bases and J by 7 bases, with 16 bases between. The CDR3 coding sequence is TGTGCCAGCAGCTCCACTTTAGGACAGTCTGGCTACACCTTC. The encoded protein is CASSSTLGQSGYTF.

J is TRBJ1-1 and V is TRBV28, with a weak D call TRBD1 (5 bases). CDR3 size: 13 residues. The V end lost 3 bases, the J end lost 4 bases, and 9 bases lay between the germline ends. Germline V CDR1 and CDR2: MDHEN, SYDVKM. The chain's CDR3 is CASSFNRRTEAFF. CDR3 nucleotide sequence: TGTGCCAGCAGTTTTAACAGGCGCACTGAAGCTTTCTTT.

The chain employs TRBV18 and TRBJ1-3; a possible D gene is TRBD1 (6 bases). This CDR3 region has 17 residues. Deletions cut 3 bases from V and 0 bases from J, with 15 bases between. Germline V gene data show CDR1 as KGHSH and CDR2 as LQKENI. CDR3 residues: CASSPGQMLSSGNTIYF. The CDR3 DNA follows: TGTGCCAGCTCACCTGGACAGATGTTAAGCTCTGGAAACACCATATATTTT.

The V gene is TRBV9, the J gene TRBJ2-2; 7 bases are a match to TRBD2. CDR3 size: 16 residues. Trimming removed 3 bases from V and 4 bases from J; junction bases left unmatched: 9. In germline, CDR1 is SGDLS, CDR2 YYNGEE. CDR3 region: CASSGPAGDVTGELFF. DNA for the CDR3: TGTGCCAGCAGCGGTCCGGCGGGGGACGTCACCGGGGAGCTGTTTTTT.

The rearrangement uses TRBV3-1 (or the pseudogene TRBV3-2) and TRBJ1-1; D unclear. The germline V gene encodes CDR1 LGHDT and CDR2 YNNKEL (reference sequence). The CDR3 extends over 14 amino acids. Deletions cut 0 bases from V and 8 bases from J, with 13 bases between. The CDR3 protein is CASSQDWSRGEAFF. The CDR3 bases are TGTGCCAGCAGCCAAGATTGGAGTAGAGGGGAAGCTTTCTTT.

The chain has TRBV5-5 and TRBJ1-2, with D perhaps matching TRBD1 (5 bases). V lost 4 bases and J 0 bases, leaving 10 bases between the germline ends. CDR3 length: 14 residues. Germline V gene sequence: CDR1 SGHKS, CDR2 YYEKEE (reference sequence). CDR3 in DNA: TGTGCCAGCAGCCCAGAGACAGCTAACTATGGCTACACCTTC. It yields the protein CASSPETANYGYTF. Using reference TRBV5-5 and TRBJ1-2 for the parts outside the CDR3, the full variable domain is DAGVTQSPTHLIKTRGQQVTLRCSPISGHKSVSWYQQVLGQGPQFIFQYYEKEERGRGNFPDRFSARQFPNYSSELNVNALLLGDSALYLCASSPETANYGYTFGSGTRLTVV.

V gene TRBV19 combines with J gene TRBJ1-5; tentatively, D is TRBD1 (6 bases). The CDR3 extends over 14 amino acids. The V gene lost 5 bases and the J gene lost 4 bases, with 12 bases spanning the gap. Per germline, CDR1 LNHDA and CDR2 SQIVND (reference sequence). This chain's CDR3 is CASSPRGPNQPQHF. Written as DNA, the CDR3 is TGTGCCAGTAGTCCCAGGGGTCCGAATCAGCCCCAGCATTTT.

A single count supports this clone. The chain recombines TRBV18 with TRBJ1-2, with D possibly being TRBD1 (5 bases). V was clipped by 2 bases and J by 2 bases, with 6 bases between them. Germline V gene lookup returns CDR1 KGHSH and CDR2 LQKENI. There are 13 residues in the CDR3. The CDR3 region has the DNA TGTGCCAGCTCACCATCAGGGAACTATGGCTACACCTTC. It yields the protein CASSPSGNYGYTF.

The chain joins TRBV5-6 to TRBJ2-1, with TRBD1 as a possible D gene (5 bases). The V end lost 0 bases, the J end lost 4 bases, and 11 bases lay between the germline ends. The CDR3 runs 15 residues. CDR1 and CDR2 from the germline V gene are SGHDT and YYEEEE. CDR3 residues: CASSLEFRAYNEQFF. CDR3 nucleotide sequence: TGTGCCAGCAGCTTGGAATTCAGGGCTTACAATGAGCAGTTCTTC.

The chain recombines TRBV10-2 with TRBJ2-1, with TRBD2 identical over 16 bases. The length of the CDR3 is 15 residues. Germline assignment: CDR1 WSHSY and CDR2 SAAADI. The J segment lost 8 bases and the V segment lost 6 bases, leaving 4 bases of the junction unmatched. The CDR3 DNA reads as TGCGCCAGCAGGGGACTAGCGGGGGGGCGCGATGAGCAGTTCTTC. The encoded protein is CASRGLAGGRDEQFF.

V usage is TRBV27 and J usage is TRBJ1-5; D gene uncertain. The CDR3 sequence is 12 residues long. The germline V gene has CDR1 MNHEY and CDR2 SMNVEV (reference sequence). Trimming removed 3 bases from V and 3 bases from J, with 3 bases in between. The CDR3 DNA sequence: TGTGCCAGCAGTTTCCACAATCAGCCCCAGCATTTT. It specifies CASSFHNQPQHF.

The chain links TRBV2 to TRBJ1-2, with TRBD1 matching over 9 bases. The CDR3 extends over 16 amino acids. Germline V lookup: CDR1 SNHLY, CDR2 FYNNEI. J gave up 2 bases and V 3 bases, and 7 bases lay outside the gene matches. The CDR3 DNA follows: TGTGCCAGCAGTGACCGTCTCGGACAGGGGAACTATGGCTACACCTTC. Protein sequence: CASSDRLGQGNYGYTF.

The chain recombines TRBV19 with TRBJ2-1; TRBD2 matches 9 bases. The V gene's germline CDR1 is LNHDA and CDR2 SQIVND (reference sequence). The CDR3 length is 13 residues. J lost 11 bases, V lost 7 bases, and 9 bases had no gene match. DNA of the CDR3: TGTGCCAGTATGGGCGGGAGGGGTCGGCAGCAGTTCTTC. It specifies CASMGGRGRQQFF.

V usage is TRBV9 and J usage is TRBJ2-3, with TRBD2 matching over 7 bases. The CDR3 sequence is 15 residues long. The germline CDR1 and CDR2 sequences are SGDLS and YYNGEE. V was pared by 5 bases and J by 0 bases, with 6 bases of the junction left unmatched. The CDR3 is CASSPSGASTDTQYF. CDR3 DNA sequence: TGTGCCAGCAGTCCTAGCGGAGCGAGCACAGATACGCAGTATTTT.

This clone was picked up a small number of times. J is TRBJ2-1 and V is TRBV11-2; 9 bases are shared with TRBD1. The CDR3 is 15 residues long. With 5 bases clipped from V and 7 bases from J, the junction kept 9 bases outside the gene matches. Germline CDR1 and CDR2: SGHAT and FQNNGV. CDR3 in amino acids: CASSPSGTGSNEQFF. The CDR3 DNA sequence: TGTGCCAGCAGCCCATCCGGGACAGGGAGTAATGAGCAGTTCTTC.

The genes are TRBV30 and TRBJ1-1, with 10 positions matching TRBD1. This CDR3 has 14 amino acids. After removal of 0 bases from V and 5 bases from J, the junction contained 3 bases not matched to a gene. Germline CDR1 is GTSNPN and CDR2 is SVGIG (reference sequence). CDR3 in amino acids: CAWSVGTGVTEAFF. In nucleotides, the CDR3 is TGTGCCTGGAGTGTAGGGACAGGGGTTACTGAAGCTTTCTTT.

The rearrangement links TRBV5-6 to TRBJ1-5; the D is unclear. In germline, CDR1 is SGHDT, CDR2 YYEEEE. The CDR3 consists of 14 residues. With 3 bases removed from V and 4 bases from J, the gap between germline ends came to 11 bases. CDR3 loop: CASSSVDINQPQHF. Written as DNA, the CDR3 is TGTGCCAGCAGCTCGGTTGATATTAATCAGCCCCAGCATTTT.

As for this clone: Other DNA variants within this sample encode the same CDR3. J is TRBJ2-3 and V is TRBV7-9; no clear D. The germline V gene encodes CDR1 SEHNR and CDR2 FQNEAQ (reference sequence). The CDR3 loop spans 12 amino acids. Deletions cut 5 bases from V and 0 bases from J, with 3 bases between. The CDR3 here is CASSPSTDTQYF. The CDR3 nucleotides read TGTGCCAGCAGCCCGAGCACAGATACGCAGTATTTT.

CDR3 coding DNA: TGTGCCAGCAGCTCCGGGACAGGGGGCATTTTGGAGACCCAGTACTTC. Protein product: CASSSGTGGILETQYF. J is TRBJ2-5 and V is TRBV11-2, with 12 bases fitting TRBD1. Germline-derived CDR1 and CDR2 are SGHAT and FQNNGV. V shed 4 bases and J 5 bases; nucleotides not matched to a gene: 8. The CDR3 loop spans 16 amino acids.